Included here is one T cell receptor (beta chain) sequence, with context. Clones were read by immunoSEQ multiplex PCR, and TCRdb kept only the in-frame ones, dropping some. The table lists about 160,000 clones, approximately 96% of them singletons. These data originate in a study of control samples from healthy donors and cancer patients. The length of the CDR3 is 15 residues. The germline V gene encodes CDR1 KGHSH and CDR2 LQKENI. Trimming left V 4 bases short and J 8 bases short, with 18 bases between. The sample consisted of blood. The gene calls are TRBV18 and TRBJ2-1; D may be TRBD2 (7 bases). The TCR comes from a woman younger than 45 in good health. CDR3 sequence (DNA): TGTGCCAGCTCACGGGGGGTCGCGGGGGCGGATGAGCAGTTCTTC. Its translation is CASSRGVAGADEQFF.